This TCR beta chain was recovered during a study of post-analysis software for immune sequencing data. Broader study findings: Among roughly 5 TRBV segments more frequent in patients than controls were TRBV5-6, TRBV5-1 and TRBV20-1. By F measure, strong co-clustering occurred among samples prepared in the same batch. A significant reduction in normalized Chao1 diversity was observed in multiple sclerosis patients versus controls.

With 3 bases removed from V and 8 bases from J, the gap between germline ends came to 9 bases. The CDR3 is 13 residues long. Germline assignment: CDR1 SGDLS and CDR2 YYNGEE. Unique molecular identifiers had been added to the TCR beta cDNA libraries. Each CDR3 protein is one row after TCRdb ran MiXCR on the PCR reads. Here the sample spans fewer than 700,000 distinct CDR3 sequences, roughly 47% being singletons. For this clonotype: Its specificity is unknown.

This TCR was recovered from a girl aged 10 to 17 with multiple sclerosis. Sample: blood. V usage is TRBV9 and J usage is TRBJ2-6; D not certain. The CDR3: CASSALGTNVLTF. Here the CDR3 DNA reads TGTGCCAGCAGCGCGTTGGGGACCAACGTCCTGACTTTC.